These 23 T cell receptor beta chains share one sample of origin, sequenced in a study of CD8+CD57+ T cells in acquired aplastic anemia. According to the study, genomic DNA was the template for TCR beta VDJ and CDR3 profiling. TCRdb analysed the reads with MiXCR anew, one entry per CDR3 protein. The table has hundreds of thousands of distinct CDR3 sequences, under 80% seen once. The sequenced sample consisted of sorted CD4+, CD8+, or CD8+CD57+ T cells (not recorded which) from PBMCs. The receptor source for this set is a human donor in good health, serving as a control.

The V gene is TRBV20-1, the J gene TRBJ1-2, with 10 bases identical to TRBD1. V trimming: 5 bases; J trimming: 5 bases; junction bases outside the gene matches: 5. This CDR3 is 13 amino acids long. CDR1 is DFQATT, CDR2 SNEGSKA, per germline (reference sequence). The CDR3, as DNA: TGCAGTGCTGCTAAGGGACAGGGGTATGGCTACACCTTC. Its protein is CSAAKGQGYGYTF.

As for this clonotype: As the CDR3 is not closed by the conserved phenylalanine or tryptophan, this likely results from a read error. Because the CDR3's place on the DNA is in doubt, the DNA is left out and the CDR3 is given as listed by TCRdb. The chain recombines TRBV2 with TRBJ2-2; TRBD1, the table's D call, lacks a check against the DNA. Germline CDR1 reads SNHLY; CDR2 reads FYNNEI. Termini included, the CDR3 measures 15 amino acids. CDR3 in amino acids: CASPCGSGSVGYTFG.

The V and J genes are TRBV20-1 and TRBJ2-3; no firm D call. The CDR3 has 14 residues. Trimming removed 3 bases from V and 7 bases from J, with 17 bases in between. Germline V gene data show CDR1 as DFQATT and CDR2 as SNEGSKA (reference sequence). The DNA of the CDR3 is TGCAGTGCTAGTGCCGCTGATACGCAGTATACGCAGTATTTT. As protein: CSASAADTQYTQYF.

This clonotype was detected a few times. A read error is possible here, since a much larger clone lies one base away. The J gene is TRBJ2-7, the V gene TRBV19, with D possibly being TRBD1 or TRBD2 (5 bases each). The CDR3 runs to 14 residues. Germline CDR1 and CDR2: LNHDA and SQIVND (reference sequence). CDR3 in DNA: TGTGCCAGTAGTGCTGGGGGTTCCGTCGACGAGCAGTGCTTC. This translates into CASSAGGSVDEQCF.

In regard to this clonotype: This could be a read error, since a much larger clone is one nucleotide away. The chain carries TRBV11-2 and TRBJ1-2; D is possibly TRBD1 (6 bases). Trimming stripped 5 bases from V and 8 bases from J, with 18 bases between. The CDR3 is 14 residues long. The germline CDR1 and CDR2 sequences are SGHAT and FQNNGV. This CDR3 reads CASSPMGGQMGYTF. The CDR3 nucleotides read TGTGCCAGCAGCCCCATGGGGGGGCAGATGGGCTACACCTTC. Together with reference TRBV11-2 and TRBJ1-2, the CDR3 gives the full variable domain: EAGVAQSPRYKIIEKRQSVAFWCNPISGHATLYWYQQILGQGPKLLIQFQNNGVVDDSQLPKDRFSAERLKGVDSTLKIQPAKLEDSAVYLCASSPMGGQMGYTFGSGTRLTVV.

This clonotype showed up many times. The gene calls are TRBV19 and TRBJ2-7, with a weak D call TRBD2 (5 bases). CDR3 size: 13 residues. Germline assignment: CDR1 LNHDA and CDR2 SQIVND (reference sequence). The V end lost 8 bases, the J end lost 0 bases, and 11 bases lay between the germline ends. The CDR3 sequence: CASPDGGSYEQYF. As DNA, the CDR3 is TGTGCCAGTCCGGACGGAGGCTCCTACGAGCAGTACTTC.

J is TRBJ2-1 and V is TRBV9, with D hard to call. Trimming shortened V by 0 bases and J by 3 bases, and 7 bases separated the two germline ends. The CDR3 loop spans 14 amino acids. Germline V gene data show CDR1 as SGDLS and CDR2 as YYNGEE. Here the CDR3 DNA reads TGTGCCAGCAGCGTAGATAGCCACTACAATGAGCAGTTCTTC. It translates to CASSVDSHYNEQFF. The full variable domain, with the rest looked up from reference TRBV9 and TRBJ2-1, is DSGVTQTPKHLITATGQRVTLRCSPRSGDLSVYWYQQSLDQGLQFLIQYYNGEERAKGNILERFSAQQFPDLHSELNLSSLELGDSALYFCASSVDSHYNEQFFGPGTRLTVL.

This clonotype was observed once. V usage is TRBV7-9 and J usage is TRBJ1-6, with D possibly matching TRBD1 (5 bases). V was clipped by 1 base and J by 6 bases, with 19 bases between them. Per the germline V gene, CDR1 is SEHNR and CDR2 is FQNEAQ (reference sequence). The length of the CDR3 is 18 residues. CDR3 sequence reads: CASSLEMLGDAGNSPLHF. The CDR3 DNA follows: TGTGCCAGCAGCTTAGAAATGTTAGGGGACGCGGGTAATTCACCCCTCCACTTT.

In this sample, this clonotype turned up many times. The chain couples TRBV13 to TRBJ2-1; 12 positions match TRBD2. CDR1 is PRHDT and CDR2 is FYEKMQ in the germline V gene (reference sequence). The ends lost 5 bases at V and 7 bases at J; junction bases unmatched: 6. The length of the CDR3 is 15 residues. The CDR3 region is CASSKTSGGLNEQFF. The CDR3 DNA reads TGTGCCAGCAGCAAAACTAGCGGGGGGCTTAATGAGCAGTTCTTC.

This clonotype was counted between two and nine times. This clone may be a read error of a much larger clone one base away. This chain uses TRBV20-1 with TRBJ2-1; D is possibly TRBD1 (6 bases). The CDR3 spans 15 residues. The V and J ends lost 1 base and 3 bases respectively, with 13 bases between them. From germline, CDR1 is DFQATT and CDR2 SNEGSKA (reference sequence). CDR3 in DNA: TGCAGTGCTAGAGGTGCCAGGGGTGACTACAATGAGCAGTTCTTC. This sequence encodes CSARGARGDYNEQFF.

Worth noting for this clonotype: Mismatch with germline at one junction end may stem from a read error. The rearrangement joins TRBV5-1 to TRBJ2-5, with no clear D. Germline V lookup: CDR1 SGHRS, CDR2 YFSETQ. This CDR3 spans 14 amino acids. The CDR3: CASRYPGMGETQYF. CDR3 bases: TGTGCCAGCAGGTATCCAGGTATGGGGGAGACCCAGTACTTC.

The table lists this clonotype with many counts. The J gene is TRBJ1-5, the V gene TRBV6-1; D is possibly TRBD1 (5 bases). There are 17 residues in the CDR3. V lost 5 bases, J lost 0 bases, and 17 bases lay in between. The germline V gene encodes CDR1 MNHNS and CDR2 SASEGT. The CDR3 DNA is TGTGCCAGCAGTCAGGGATTGGGGCAACTTAGCAATCAGCCCCAGCATTTT. Protein product: CASSQGLGQLSNQPQHF.

This sequence joins TRBV2 and TRBJ1-6; D is possibly TRBD1 (6 bases). The CDR3 runs 14 residues. In germline, CDR1 is SNHLY, CDR2 FYNNEI. V lost 6 bases and J lost 10, with 16 bases in between. CDR3 coding DNA: TGTGCCAGCAGCGGGACATTTGTCGACTCACCCCTCCACTTT. This translates into CASSGTFVDSPLHF.

This clonotype was found once. V gene TRBV20-1 combines with J gene TRBJ2-3, with TRBD1 identical over 8 bases. There are 15 residues in the CDR3. J lost 4 bases, V lost 3 bases, and 9 bases had no gene match. CDR1 DFQATT and CDR2 SNEGSKA come from the germline V gene (reference sequence). The CDR3 coding sequence is TGCAGTGCTAGCGGAAACAGGGGGGACGCAGATACGCAGTATTTT. Encoded protein: CSASGNRGDADTQYF.

The rearrangement links TRBV7-2 to TRBJ2-7, with D unclear. From germline, CDR1 is SGHTA and CDR2 FQGNSA. Trimming pared 4 bases from V and 3 bases from J, leaving 13 bases between. This CDR3 region has 14 residues. CDR3 DNA: TGTGCCAGCAGCTGGGCCCGAAAGCGCTACGAGCAGTACTTC. Residues: CASSWARKRYEQYF.

The chain uses TRBV7-9 and TRBJ2-7, with D tentatively TRBD2 (6 bases). The CDR3 covers 14 residues. Deletions cut 3 bases from V and 3 bases from J, with 12 bases between. CDR1 is SEHNR, CDR2 FQNEAQ, per germline (reference sequence). The CDR3 coding sequence is TGTGCCAGCAGCTTGATGCGGCGGGGCTACGAGCAGTACTTC. Amino acids: CASSLMRRGYEQYF.

The rearrangement links TRBV7-8 to TRBJ2-7; tentative D call: TRBD2 (5 bases). Germline loops: CDR1 SGHVS, CDR2 FQNEAQ. V was trimmed by 3 bases and J by 7 bases, leaving 25 bases between them. The CDR3 length is 17 residues. CDR3 residues: CASSFSTTTEAVFEQYF. CDR3 bases: TGTGCCAGCAGCTTCTCGACTACCACTGAAGCCGTCTTTGAGCAGTACTTC.

This clonotype occurred many times. The chain employs TRBV24-1 and TRBJ1-2, with D hard to call. CDR1 and CDR2 (germline): KGHDR, SFDVKD. This CDR3 is 12 amino acids long. Trimming removed 2 bases from V and 4 bases from J, with 4 bases in between. CDR3 sequence (DNA): TGTGCCACCAGTGATTCCCTCTATGGCTACACCTTC. Protein sequence: CATSDSLYGYTF.

This chain uses TRBV29-1 with TRBJ2-3; the match to TRBD1 covers 9 bases. This CDR3 has 14 amino acids. CDR1 is SQVTM and CDR2 is ANQGSEA in the germline V gene. With 7 bases clipped from V and 4 bases from J, the junction kept 9 bases outside the gene matches. CDR3 DNA sequence: TGCAGCGGTACAGGACAGGGGTCCCCAGATACGCAGTATTTT. Amino acid sequence: CSGTGQGSPDTQYF.

The chain has TRBV7-9 and TRBJ2-2; D perhaps matches TRBD2 (5 bases). Looked up from germline, CDR1 is SEHNR and CDR2 is FQNEAQ (reference sequence). This CDR3 has 16 amino acids. The V end was cut by 6 bases, the J end by 14 bases, with 28 bases between. For the CDR3, the DNA is TGTGCCAGCAGTGAAGAAGGAGGTGGGCGCACCGTCTTTCTGTTTTTT. It translates to CASSEEGGGRTVFLFF.

This sequence joins TRBV2 and TRBJ2-3; the D gene is possibly TRBD2 (5 bases). V was trimmed by 6 bases and J by 3 bases, leaving 10 bases between them. The CDR3 covers 13 residues. Germline V gives CDR1 SNHLY, CDR2 FYNNEI. The CDR3 DNA reads TGTGCCAGCAGAGCGGACGTAACAGATACGCAGTATTTT. It specifies CASRADVTDTQYF.

V gene TRBV20-1 combines with J gene TRBJ2-3; D not resolved. V was pared by 5 bases and J by 5 bases, with 8 bases between. The CDR3 length is 11 residues. Germline assignment: CDR1 DFQATT and CDR2 SNEGSKA (reference sequence). The CDR3 bases are TGCAGTGCTGGGTGGGGAGATACGCAGTATTTT. This codes for CSAGWGDTQYF.

The V call is TRBV11-2, the J call TRBJ2-3; TRBD2 aligns across 7 bases. Germline V gives CDR1 SGHAT, CDR2 FQNNGV. The CDR3 is made up of 15 amino acids. Trimming took 2 bases from V and 4 from J; bases not matched to a gene: 6. The CDR3: CASSLSGTTSDTQYF. CDR3 nucleotides: TGTGCCAGCAGCTTAAGCGGGACTACATCAGATACGCAGTATTTT.